This T cell receptor (beta chain) was sequenced for a study of cytomegalovirus exposure and HLA in healthy donors. At the level of the study: Among several hundred genotyped donors, approximately 80% fell in the Caucasian-associated ancestry cluster.

General study findings and limits: Follow-up analysis seemed to connect common viral pathogens with several of the most significant clusters identified.

The PCR made use of 60 Vbeta and 13 Jbeta primers. The repertoire was sequenced with immunoSEQ multiplex PCR; TCRdb's copy has only in-frame clones and lacks some. There are 85,000 to 100,000 clones in the sample; 64% occur only once, and 3.2% lies in the top ten. The germline CDR1 and CDR2 sequences are LGHNA and YNFKEQ. CDR3 length: 15 amino acids. Unmatched junction bases numbered 8, after V lost 4 bases and J lost 3 bases. The table lists this clone with a few counts. Its target is unknown. The TCR sequence derives from a man between 60 and 75 years old in good health and CMV-seronegative. This chain links TRBV4-2 with TRBJ2-7; 8 bases are a match to TRBD2. The sample consisted of PBMCs. The CDR3 loop reads CASSLRGSGGYEQYF. The DNA of the CDR3 is TGTGCCAGCAGCCTGAGGGGCAGCGGGGGCTACGAGCAGTACTTC.